This TCR beta chain emerged from a study of beta chain features in type 1 diabetes. Isolated RNA was reverse transcribed in full, so expressed TCRB transcripts were sequenced. Here immunoSEQ multiplex PCR was the method, and the copy in TCRdb shows in-frame clones only, minus some. The table includes 130,000 to 150,000 clones, approximately 52% detected once. This clone was seen just once. Averaging roughly 110 mL, one heparinised blood draw was given by each donor. The sequenced material came from Tregs from blood. The source of this sequence is a man younger than 30 in good health.

The CDR3 loop reads CASRGTESSGANVLTF. CDR3 coding DNA: TGTGCCAGCAGGGGGACAGAGTCCTCTGGGGCCAACGTCCTGACTTTC. V is TRBV27 and J is TRBJ2-6; 7 bases fit TRBD1. The V and J ends lost 6 bases and 0 bases, in that order; junction bases with no gene match: 5. The CDR3 sequence is 16 residues long. Per the germline V gene, CDR1 is MNHEY and CDR2 is SMNVEV (reference sequence).